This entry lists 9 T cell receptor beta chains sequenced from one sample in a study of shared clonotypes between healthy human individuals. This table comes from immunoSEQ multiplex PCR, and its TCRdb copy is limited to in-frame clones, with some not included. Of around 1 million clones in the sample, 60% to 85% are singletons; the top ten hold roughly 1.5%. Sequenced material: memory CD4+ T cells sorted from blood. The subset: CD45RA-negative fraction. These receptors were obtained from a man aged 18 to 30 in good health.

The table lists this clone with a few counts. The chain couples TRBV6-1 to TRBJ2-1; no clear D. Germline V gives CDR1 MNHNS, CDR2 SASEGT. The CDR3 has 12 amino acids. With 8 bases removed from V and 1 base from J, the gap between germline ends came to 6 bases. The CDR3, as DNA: TGTGCCAGCGGAGAGTCCTACAATGAGCAGTTCTTC. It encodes CASGESYNEQFF.

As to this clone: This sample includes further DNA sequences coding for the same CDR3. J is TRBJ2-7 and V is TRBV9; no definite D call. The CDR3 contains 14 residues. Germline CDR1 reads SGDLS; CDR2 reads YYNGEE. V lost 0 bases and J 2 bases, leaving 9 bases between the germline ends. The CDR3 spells CASSVGQATYEQYF. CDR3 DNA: TGTGCCAGCAGCGTAGGTCAGGCTACCTACGAGCAGTACTTC.

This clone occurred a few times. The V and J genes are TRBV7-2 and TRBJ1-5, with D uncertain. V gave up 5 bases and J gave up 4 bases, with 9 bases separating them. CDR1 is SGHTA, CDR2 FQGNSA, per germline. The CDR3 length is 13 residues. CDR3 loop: CASSRDSNQPQHF. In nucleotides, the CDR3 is TGTGCCAGCAGCCGGGATTCGAATCAGCCCCAGCATTTT.

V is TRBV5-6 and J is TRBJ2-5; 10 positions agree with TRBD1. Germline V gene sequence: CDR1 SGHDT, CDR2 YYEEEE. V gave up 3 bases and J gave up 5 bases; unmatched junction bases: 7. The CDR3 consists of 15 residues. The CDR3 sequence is CASSSRQGAWETQYF. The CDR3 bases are TGTGCCAGCAGCTCAAGACAGGGGGCGTGGGAGACCCAGTACTTC.

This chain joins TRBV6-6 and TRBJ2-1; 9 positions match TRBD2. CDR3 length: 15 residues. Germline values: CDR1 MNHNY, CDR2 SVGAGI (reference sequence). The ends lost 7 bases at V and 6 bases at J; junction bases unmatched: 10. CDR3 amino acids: CASIALAGGANEQFF. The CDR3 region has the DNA TGTGCCAGCATTGCCCTGGCGGGGGGGGCCAATGAGCAGTTCTTC.

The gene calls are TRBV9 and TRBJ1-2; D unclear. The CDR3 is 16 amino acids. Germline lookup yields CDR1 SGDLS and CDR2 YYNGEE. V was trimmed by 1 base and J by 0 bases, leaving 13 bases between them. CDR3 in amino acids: CASSVMAGEANYGYTF. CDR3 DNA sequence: TGTGCCAGCAGCGTAATGGCAGGCGAAGCTAACTATGGCTACACCTTC. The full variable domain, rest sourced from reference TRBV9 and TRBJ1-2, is DSGVTQTPKHLITATGQRVTLRCSPRSGDLSVYWYQQSLDQGLQFLIQYYNGEERAKGNILERFSAQQFPDLHSELNLSSLELGDSALYFCASSVMAGEANYGYTFGSGTRLTVV.

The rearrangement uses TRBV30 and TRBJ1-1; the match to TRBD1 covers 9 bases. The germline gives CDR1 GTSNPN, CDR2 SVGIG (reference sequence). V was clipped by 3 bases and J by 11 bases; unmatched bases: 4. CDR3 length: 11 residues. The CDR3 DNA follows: TGTGCCTGGAGCCGGGACAGGGAGGCTTTCTTT. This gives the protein CAWSRDREAFF.

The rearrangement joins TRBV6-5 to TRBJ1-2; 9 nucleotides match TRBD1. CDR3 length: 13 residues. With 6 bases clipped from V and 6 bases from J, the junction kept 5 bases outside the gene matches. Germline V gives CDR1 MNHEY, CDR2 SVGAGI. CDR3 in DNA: TGTGCCAGCAGGCTGGGACAGGGCAATGGCTACACCTTC. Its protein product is CASRLGQGNGYTF.

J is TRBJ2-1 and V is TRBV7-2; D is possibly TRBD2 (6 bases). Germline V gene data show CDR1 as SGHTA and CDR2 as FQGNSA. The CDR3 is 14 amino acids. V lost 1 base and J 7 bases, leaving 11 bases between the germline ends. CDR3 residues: CASSLGLAQNEQFF. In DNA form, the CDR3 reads TGTGCCAGCAGCTTAGGGCTAGCGCAGAATGAGCAGTTCTTC.